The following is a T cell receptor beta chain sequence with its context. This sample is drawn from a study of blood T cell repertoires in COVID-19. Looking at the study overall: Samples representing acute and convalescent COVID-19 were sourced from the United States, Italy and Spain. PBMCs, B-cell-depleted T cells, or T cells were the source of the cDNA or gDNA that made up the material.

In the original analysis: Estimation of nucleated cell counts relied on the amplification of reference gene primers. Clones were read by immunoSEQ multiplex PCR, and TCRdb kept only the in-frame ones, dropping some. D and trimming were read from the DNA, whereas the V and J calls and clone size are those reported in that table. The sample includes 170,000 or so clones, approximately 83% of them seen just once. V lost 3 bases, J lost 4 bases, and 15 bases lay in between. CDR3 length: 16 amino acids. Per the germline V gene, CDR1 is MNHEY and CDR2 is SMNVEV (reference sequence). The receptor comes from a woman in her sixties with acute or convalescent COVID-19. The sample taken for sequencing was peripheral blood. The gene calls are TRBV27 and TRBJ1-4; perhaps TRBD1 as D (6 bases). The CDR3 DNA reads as TGTGCCAGCAGTTTGGCCCCGGGACAAATTAATGAAAAACTGTTTTTT. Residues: CASSLAPGQINEKLFF.